The next 17 T cell receptor beta chains were all read from a single sample in a study of control samples from healthy donors and cancer patients. TCRdb's copy holds only in-frame clones and misses some; the assay was immunoSEQ multiplex PCR. This sample has about 140,000 clones, with more than 90% found just once. Source material: blood. These receptors came from a man aged 30 to 39 in good health.

This rearrangement joins TRBV5-8 to TRBJ2-7; the D is unclear. The germline V and J ends were trimmed by 2 bases and 3 bases, with 6 bases remaining between them. Germline lookup yields CDR1 SGHTS and CDR2 YDEGEE. The CDR3 is 12 amino acids. The chain's CDR3 is CASSFKIYEQYF. The DNA for the CDR3 is TGTGCCAGCAGCTTTAAGATCTACGAGCAGTACTTC.

The CDR3 nucleotides are TGTGCCAGCAGTGAATTTGGCAGCTTCTCTGGGGCCAACGTCCTGACTTTC. Translation gives CASSEFGSFSGANVLTF. The rearrangement links TRBV25-1 to TRBJ2-6; D not resolved. This CDR3 has 17 residues. Germline V gene sequence: CDR1 MGHDK, CDR2 SYGVNS. V dropped 1 base and J dropped 0 bases, with 10 bases sitting between them.

This chain joins TRBV28 and TRBJ1-2; unclear D gene. CDR3 length: 13 amino acids. Per the germline V gene, CDR1 is MDHEN and CDR2 is SYDVKM. Trimming stripped 7 bases from V and 4 bases from J, with 13 bases between. DNA of the CDR3: TGTGCCAGCATCCGGGGTTTCGGCTATGGCTACACCTTC. Translating gives CASIRGFGYGYTF.

This chain joins TRBV2 and TRBJ1-2; no clear D. Per germline, CDR1 SNHLY and CDR2 FYNNEI. V dropped 6 bases and J dropped 1 base, with 15 bases sitting between them. The CDR3 is made up of 15 amino acids. The CDR3 reads CASRSTNRNNYGYTF. CDR3 nucleotide sequence: TGTGCCAGCAGGTCTACAAACAGAAATAACTATGGCTACACCTTC.

This clone is a singleton in its sample. V gene TRBV10-1 combines with J gene TRBJ2-2; 9 bases are shared with TRBD1. The ends lost 7 bases at V and 5 bases at J; junction bases unmatched: 5. Germline lookup yields CDR1 WNHNN and CDR2 SYGVQD (reference sequence). The CDR3 has 14 residues. The CDR3 spells CASKLDRGTGELFF. Here the CDR3 DNA reads TGCGCCAGCAAATTGGACAGGGGAACCGGGGAGCTGTTTTTT.

This clone has just one count. The V gene is TRBV28, the J gene TRBJ1-1, with D hard to call. V was clipped by 4 bases and J by 7 bases, with 7 bases between them. Germline V gene sequence: CDR1 MDHEN, CDR2 SYDVKM. The length of the CDR3 is 11 residues. The CDR3 nucleotides read TGTGCCAGCAGTTCCATCGGTGAAGCTTTCTTT. Translating it yields CASSSIGEAFF. The whole variable domain, filled in from reference TRBV28 and TRBJ1-1, reads DVKVTQSSRYLVKRTGEKVFLECVQDMDHENMFWYRQDPGLGLRLIYFSYDVKMKEKGDIPEGYSVSREKKERFSLILESASTNQTSMYLCASSSIGEAFFGQGTRLTVV.

The count of this clone is one. This chain connects TRBV4-1 to TRBJ2-3; D may correspond to TRBD1 or TRBD2 (5 bases each). Trimming took off 1 base at V and 2 bases at J, with 10 bases between the two ends. This CDR3 contains 15 residues. Germline V gene data show CDR1 as MGHRA and CDR2 as YSYEKL. The CDR3 loop is CASSQGGRHTDTQYF. As DNA, the CDR3 is TGCGCCAGCAGCCAAGGGGGACGGCACACAGATACGCAGTATTTT.

This clone is medium-sized by share. The V and J genes are TRBV10-3 and TRBJ2-7, with 8 positions matching TRBD2. The CDR3 is made up of 14 amino acids. The J segment lost 5 bases and the V segment lost 0 bases, leaving 3 bases of the junction unmatched. Germline lookup yields CDR1 ENHRY and CDR2 SYGVKD. The CDR3 bases are TGTGCCATCAGTGAGTCGTCGGGAGGGAACGAGCAGTACTTC. This encodes CAISESSGGNEQYF.

This rearrangement joins TRBV18 to TRBJ1-1; tentatively, D is TRBD1 (5 bases). This CDR3 has 16 residues. V was shortened by 4 bases and J by 5 bases, with 20 bases between the two germline ends. Per the germline V gene, CDR1 is KGHSH and CDR2 is LQKENI. The chain's CDR3 is CASSRLLRGSGTEAFF. The CDR3 region has the DNA TGTGCCAGCTCACGCCTTCTTCGGGGGTCTGGTACTGAAGCTTTCTTT. Complete variable domain (other parts from reference TRBV18 and TRBJ1-1): NAGVMQNPRHLVRRRGQEARLRCSPMKGHSHVYWYRQLPEEGLKFMVYLQKENIIDESGMPKERFSAEFPKEGPSILRIQQVVRGDSAAYFCASSRLLRGSGTEAFFGQGTRLTVV.

The chain joins TRBV11-3 to TRBJ1-1, with D possibly matching TRBD1 (5 bases). CDR1 and CDR2 (germline): SGHNT, YENEEA. The CDR3 consists of 13 residues. V lost 5 bases and J 5 bases, leaving 12 bases between the germline ends. DNA for the CDR3: TGTGCCAGCAGCGCCGCAGGGCGGACTGAAGCTTTCTTT. Protein product: CASSAAGRTEAFF.

This rearrangement joins TRBV9 to TRBJ2-6; tentatively, D is TRBD1 or TRBD2 (6 bases each). Germline V gives CDR1 SGDLS, CDR2 YYNGEE. The CDR3 loop spans 20 amino acids. V lost 4 bases to trimming and J lost 1 base, with 24 bases between them. The CDR3 DNA reads as TGTGCCAGCAGCCCCCGGGCTCTTGTGGGGGGCGCTTCTGGGGCCAACGTCCTGACTTTC. Amino acids: CASSPRALVGGASGANVLTF. Full variable domain (outside the CDR3, taken from reference TRBV9 and TRBJ2-6): DSGVTQTPKHLITATGQRVTLRCSPRSGDLSVYWYQQSLDQGLQFLIQYYNGEERAKGNILERFSAQQFPDLHSELNLSSLELGDSALYFCASSPRALVGGASGANVLTFGAGSRLTVL.

V usage is TRBV3-1 (or the pseudogene TRBV3-2) and J usage is TRBJ1-3; TRBD1 aligns across 7 bases. Per germline, CDR1 LGHDT and CDR2 YNNKEL (reference sequence). The junction had 8 bases not matched to a gene; V was cut back by 3 bases and J by 0 bases. CDR3 length: 17 residues. The DNA for the CDR3 is TGTGCCAGCAGCCAGGCTCCCACAGGGGCCTCTGGAAACACCATATATTTT. Amino acid sequence: CASSQAPTGASGNTIYF.

This clone was detected only once. The rearrangement links TRBV10-3 to TRBJ2-6; unclear D gene. CDR3 length: 13 residues. V shed 8 bases and J shed 0 bases, with 5 bases lying between them. The germline V gene encodes CDR1 ENHRY and CDR2 SYGVKD. This CDR3 reads CAILVSGANVLTF. In nucleotides, the CDR3 is TGTGCCATCCTGGTCTCTGGGGCCAACGTCCTGACTTTC.

The chain combines TRBV2 with TRBJ2-7; 9 nucleotides agree with TRBD2. This CDR3 spans 16 amino acids. Per the germline V gene, CDR1 is SNHLY and CDR2 is FYNNEI. J lost 5 bases, V lost 5 bases, and 13 bases had no gene match. CDR3 sequence (DNA): TGTGCCAGCAGTTCTTCACCGATAGCGGGAGCTAACGAGCAGTACTTC. This translates into CASSSSPIAGANEQYF.

This chain connects TRBV30 to TRBJ1-1, with TRBD1 matching over 9 bases. CDR1 is GTSNPN, CDR2 SVGIG, per germline (reference sequence). The trim removed 4 bases at V and 4 bases at J, leaving 4 bases unmatched. The CDR3 is 13 amino acids. The CDR3 spells CAWTRDRVTEAFF. CDR3 sequence (DNA): TGTGCCTGGACCCGGGACAGGGTCACTGAAGCTTTCTTT.

V usage is TRBV28 and J usage is TRBJ1-5; the match to TRBD1 covers 8 bases. This CDR3 region has 20 residues. CDR1 MDHEN and CDR2 SYDVKM come from the germline V gene. V lost 5 bases, J lost 0 bases, and 18 bases stayed unmatched. DNA of the CDR3: TGTGCCAGCAGTACTAAAGGACAGGGATCTAGACGATTTAGCAATCAGCCCCAGCATTTT. Amino acid sequence: CASSTKGQGSRRFSNQPQHF.

The V call is TRBV28, the J call TRBJ1-3; maybe TRBD1 (5 bases). V lost 3 bases and J 6 bases, leaving 21 bases between the germline ends. Per the germline V gene, CDR1 is MDHEN and CDR2 is SYDVKM. The CDR3 is made up of 17 amino acids. In DNA, the CDR3 is TGTGCCAGCAGTTTCTGGGTTGGGGCTTCGGGGGAAAACACCATATATTTT. Protein product: CASSFWVGASGENTIYF.